One and the same sample provided the 2 T cell receptor beta chains below, sequenced in a study of T cell responses to AZD1222 COVID-19 vaccine. The protocol was immunoSEQ multiplex PCR, while the TCRdb copy is restricted to in-frame clones and leaves out a portion. This table holds over 100,000 clones, 75% to 90% found once. The sequenced sample was peripheral blood, obtained on day 0 of AZD1222 vaccination. Every receptor here comes from an adult in good health.

J is TRBJ2-7 and V is TRBV11-2, with 8 bases matching TRBD1. CDR1 and CDR2 (germline): SGHAT, FQNNGV. The CDR3 runs 17 residues. Trimming at V came to 1 base and at J to 6 bases, leaving 14 bases not matched to a gene. The CDR3 nucleotides are TGTGCCAGCAGCTTAGGGGGGAGTGGACAGGGCTCCCTCGAGCAGTACTTC. Its translation: CASSLGGSGQGSLEQYF.

This chain uses TRBV13 with TRBJ2-1; 11 bases align to TRBD2. The CDR3 runs to 19 residues. Germline V gene lookup returns CDR1 PRHDT and CDR2 FYEKMQ (reference sequence). J lost 0 bases, V lost 5 bases, and 12 bases had no gene match. The CDR3 DNA reads TGTGCCAGCAGCACCCTAACTAGCGGGGGCGATAGCTCCTACAATGAGCAGTTCTTC. Its protein product is CASSTLTSGGDSSYNEQFF.